These T cell receptor beta chains were read from a single sample in a study of shared clonotypes between healthy human individuals. The method was immunoSEQ multiplex PCR; TCRdb's version includes in-frame clones alone and lacks a portion of them. The table records 520,000 or so clones, less than 85% of them present only once. Material for sequencing was PBMCs. The receptors come from a woman between 35 and 50 years old in good health. Some clones in this sample may be carry-over from other donors' samples. Each CDR3 is given with its conserved first and last residue. The D gene is left open where the match is weak. Not all rows give a size; the values are once, few, many and, for expanded clones, a class.

v_gene	d_gene	abundance	j_gene	CDR3aa	CDR3nt
TRBV7-2	NA	once	TRBJ1-5	CASSLTGIGPQHF	TGTGCCAGCAGCTTAACAGGGATCGGACCCCAGCATTTT
TRBV18	NA	NA	TRBJ2-1	CASSDASSYNEQFF	TGTGCCAGCTCTGACGCGAGCTCCTACAATGAGCAGTTCTTC
TRBV27	NA	NA	TRBJ1-2	CASSLSPTYYGYTF	TGTGCCAGCAGTTTATCACCCACCTACTATGGCTACACCTTC
TRBV21-1	NA	NA	TRBJ2-5	CASSKAGDKETQYF	TGTGCCAGCAGCAAAGCTGGGGACAAAGAGACCCAGTACTTC
TRBV15	TRBD2	NA	TRBJ2-7	CATSREGGRAGYEQYF	TGTGCCACCAGTCGAGAGGGAGGGAGGGCTGGTTACGAGCAGTACTTC
TRBV2	NA	NA	TRBJ2-1	CASNRRGRDSYNEQFF	TGTGCCAGCAATAGACGGGGCAGGGACTCCTACAATGAGCAGTTCTTC
TRBV9	TRBD2	NA	TRBJ2-7	CASSPQREALYEQYF	TGTGCCAGCAGCCCCCAGCGGGAGGCCCTTTACGAGCAGTACTTC
TRBV5-4	TRBD1	NA	TRBJ1-5	CASSPDRVQPQHF	TGTGCCAGCAGCCCCGACAGGGTTCAGCCCCAGCATTTT
TRBV28	NA	NA	TRBJ2-2	CASSLSTGELFF	TGTGCCAGCAGTTTAAGCACCGGGGAGCTGTTTTTT
TRBV5-4	TRBD1	NA	TRBJ1-3	CASSLGGTGLSGNTIYF	TGTGCCAGCAGCTTGGGCGGGACAGGACTCTCTGGAAACACCATATATTTT
TRBV28	NA	NA	TRBJ1-5	CASSWSPGLNSNQPQHF	TGTGCCAGCAGTTGGTCCCCGGGGCTCAATAGCAATCAGCCCCAGCATTTT
TRBV5-1	NA	NA	TRBJ1-1	CASTENLGRTEAFF	TGCGCCAGCACCGAGAACCTAGGGCGTACTGAAGCTTTCTTT
TRBV6-1	NA	few	TRBJ2-7	CASRLRPQSYEQYF	TGTGCCAGCAGACTGAGGCCCCAATCCTACGAGCAGTACTTC
TRBV28	NA	once	TRBJ1-1	CAAYAGNTEAFF	TGTGCCGCATACGCCGGGAACACTGAAGCTTTCTTT
TRBV28	NA	NA	TRBJ2-7	CASSPTPYEQYF	TGTGCCAGCAGTCCCACCCCATACGAGCAGTACTTC
TRBV29-1	NA	once	TRBJ2-3	CSVEFGAGSPTDTQYF	TGCAGCGTTGAATTCGGTGCGGGGAGCCCAACAGATACGCAGTATTTT
TRBV7-8	NA	NA	TRBJ1-5	CASSSAQGPYQPQHF	TGTGCCAGCAGCTCGGCCCAGGGGCCGTATCAGCCCCAGCATTTT
TRBV7-8	TRBD2	NA	TRBJ2-3	CASSLLAEDTQYF	TGTGCCAGCAGCCTACTAGCGGAAGATACGCAGTATTTT
TRBV18	NA	NA	TRBJ2-7	CASSPTSYEQYF	TGTGCCAGCTCACCAACTTCCTACGAGCAGTACTTC
TRBV15	NA	once	TRBJ2-7	CATSPRVPRWGEQYF	TGTGCCACCAGCCCCAGAGTCCCTAGGTGGGGCGAGCAGTACTTC
TRBV27	NA	NA	TRBJ1-6	CASRVGHNNSPLHF	TGTGCCAGCAGGGTGGGACACAATAATTCACCCCTCCACTTT
TRBV7-8	TRBD2	NA	TRBJ2-7	CASSALAGENSYEQYF	TGTGCCAGCAGCGCACTAGCGGGAGAAAACTCCTACGAGCAGTACTTC
TRBV5-1	NA	NA	TRBJ2-2	CASSFTGPNTGELFF	TGCGCCAGCAGCTTCACGGGACCAAACACCGGGGAGCTGTTTTTT
TRBV2	NA	NA	TRBJ1-5	CASRPDGDNQPQHF	TGTGCCAGCAGACCGGACGGGGACAATCAGCCCCAGCATTTT
TRBV14	TRBD2	NA	TRBJ2-7	CASSPLQSGNSYEQYF	TGTGCCAGCAGCCCCCTCCAAAGCGGGAACTCCTACGAGCAGTACTTC
TRBV23-1	NA	NA	TRBJ1-1	CASSQSACLKTFF	TGCGCCAGCAGTCAATCGGCCTGTTTGAAGACTTTCTTT
TRBV30	TRBD1	NA	TRBJ2-7	CAWSRTGDEQYF	TGTGCCTGGAGCCGGACAGGGGACGAGCAGTACTTC
TRBV11-1	NA	NA	TRBJ2-5	CASSEAQETQYF	TGTGCCAGCAGTGAGGCTCAAGAGACCCAGTACTTC
TRBV2	TRBD1	NA	TRBJ1-5	CASSEGPTGDQPQHF	TGTGCCAGCAGTGAAGGTCCGACAGGGGATCAGCCCCAGCATTTT
TRBV7-2	NA	many	TRBJ1-1	CASSPSITEAFF	TGTGCCAGCAGCCCCTCGATCACTGAAGCTTTCTTT
TRBV5-1	TRBD2	many	TRBJ2-1	CASSLAPGGPSNNEQFF	TGCGCCAGCAGCTTGGCTCCGGGAGGCCCCTCGAACAATGAGCAGTTCTTC
TRBV6-5	TRBD1	many	TRBJ2-7	CASSFIPGQGMGEQYF	TGTGCCAGCAGTTTTATACCGGGACAGGGCATGGGGGAGCAGTACTTC
TRBV5-4	TRBD2	NA	TRBJ2-1	CASSLGSGGRSYNEQFF	TGTGCCAGCAGCTTGGGGAGTGGCGGGAGAAGCTACAATGAGCAGTTCTTC
TRBV7-9	NA	NA	TRBJ1-2	CASPSGGMVGYTF	TGTGCCAGCCCCTCGGGGGGGATGGTTGGCTACACCTTC
TRBV27	NA	NA	TRBJ2-1	CASSNGARNEQFF	TGTGCCAGCAGTAACGGGGCTAGGAATGAGCAGTTCTTC
TRBV19	NA	NA	TRBJ1-5	CASSIAKNQPQHF	TGTGCCAGTAGTATAGCCAAAAATCAGCCCCAGCATTTT
TRBV6-1	NA	NA	TRBJ2-4	CASSEASNRVAKNIQYF	TGTGCCAGCAGTGAAGCGAGCAACAGGGTGGCCAAAAACATTCAGTACTTC
TRBV28	TRBD1	NA	TRBJ1-2	CASSLLGQGAYGYTF	TGTGCCAGCAGTTTATTGGGACAGGGGGCCTATGGCTACACCTTC
TRBV19	NA	NA	TRBJ2-3	CASSIGGADTQYF	TGTGCCAGTAGTATCGGGGGTGCAGATACGCAGTATTTT
TRBV29-1	NA	NA	TRBJ2-7	CSVDINYEQYF	TGCAGCGTTGATATCAATTACGAGCAGTACTTC
TRBV29-1	NA	NA	TRBJ2-7	CSVEVGAYEQYF	TGCAGCGTTGAAGTAGGGGCCTACGAGCAGTACTTC
TRBV5-6	TRBD1	NA	TRBJ2-7	CASSSGTGIYEQYF	TGTGCCAGCAGCTCCGGGACAGGAATCTACGAGCAGTACTTC
TRBV15	NA	NA	TRBJ1-5	CATSTWGRGKSSNQPQHF	TGTGCCACCAGCACATGGGGTAGGGGAAAGTCTAGCAATCAGCCCCAGCATTTT
TRBV28	NA	NA	TRBJ2-2	CASSSRYNRGGNTGELFF	TGTGCCAGCAGTTCTCGCTATAACAGGGGAGGTAACACCGGGGAGCTGTTTTTT
TRBV28	NA	NA	TRBJ2-1	CASSAHPVRVEQFF	TGTGCCAGCAGTGCCCACCCCGTTAGGGTTGAGCAGTTCTTC
TRBV4-1	TRBD1	few	TRBJ2-7	CASSQGFTGQGLYEQYF	TGCGCCAGCAGCCAAGGATTTACGGGACAGGGCCTCTACGAGCAGTACTTC
TRBV19	NA	NA	TRBJ2-7	CASSEVMGLHEQYF	TGTGCCAGTAGTGAAGTTATGGGACTTCACGAGCAGTACTTC
TRBV5-5	TRBD1	NA	TRBJ1-3	CASSTGTGGYWYF	TGTGCCAGCAGTACTGGGACAGGTGGTTATTGGTATTTT
TRBV5-1	NA	NA	TRBJ2-1	CASSFGGDNEQFF	TGCGCCAGCAGCTTCGGTGGGGACAATGAGCAGTTCTTC
TRBV2	TRBD1	NA	TRBJ1-5	CASSGDRGNQPQHF	TGTGCCAGCAGCGGTGACAGGGGCAATCAGCCCCAGCATTTT
TRBV7-9	NA	NA	TRBJ1-2	CASSLPGVRYNYGYTF	TGTGCCAGCAGCTTACCAGGGGTCCGGTATAACTATGGCTACACCTTC
TRBV21-1	NA	NA	TRBJ2-5	CASGGSEGTQYF	TGTGCCAGCGGGGGGTCCGAAGGGACCCAGTACTTC
TRBV29-1	TRBD2	NA	TRBJ2-7	CSVEEGGYEQYF	TGCAGCGTTGAAGAGGGAGGGTACGAGCAGTACTTC
TRBV11-3	NA	few	TRBJ2-1	CASSLLGEQFF	TGTGCCAGCAGCTTATTAGGTGAGCAGTTCTTC
TRBV5-1	TRBD2	NA	TRBJ2-3	CASSLDQAGTQYF	TGCGCCAGCAGCTTGGATCAAGCGGGGACGCAGTATTTT
TRBV28	TRBD2	few	TRBJ2-4	CASSLAGAAKNIQYF	TGTGCCAGCAGCTTAGCGGGAGCGGCCAAAAACATTCAGTACTTC
TRBV7-3	NA	NA	TRBJ2-2	CASSSGLANTGELFF	TGTGCCAGCAGCTCGGGACTGGCGAACACCGGGGAGCTGTTTTTT
TRBV5-1	NA	NA	TRBJ2-7	CASSLADAYEQYF	TGCGCCAGCAGCTTGGCCGACGCCTACGAGCAGTACTTC
TRBV2	NA	NA	TRBJ2-7	CASSGFGGLSYEQYF	TGTGCCAGCAGTGGCTTCGGGGGGCTCAGCTACGAGCAGTACTTC
TRBV28	NA	NA	TRBJ2-7	CASSLQSYEQYF	TGTGCCAGCAGTTTGCAGTCCTACGAGCAGTACTTC